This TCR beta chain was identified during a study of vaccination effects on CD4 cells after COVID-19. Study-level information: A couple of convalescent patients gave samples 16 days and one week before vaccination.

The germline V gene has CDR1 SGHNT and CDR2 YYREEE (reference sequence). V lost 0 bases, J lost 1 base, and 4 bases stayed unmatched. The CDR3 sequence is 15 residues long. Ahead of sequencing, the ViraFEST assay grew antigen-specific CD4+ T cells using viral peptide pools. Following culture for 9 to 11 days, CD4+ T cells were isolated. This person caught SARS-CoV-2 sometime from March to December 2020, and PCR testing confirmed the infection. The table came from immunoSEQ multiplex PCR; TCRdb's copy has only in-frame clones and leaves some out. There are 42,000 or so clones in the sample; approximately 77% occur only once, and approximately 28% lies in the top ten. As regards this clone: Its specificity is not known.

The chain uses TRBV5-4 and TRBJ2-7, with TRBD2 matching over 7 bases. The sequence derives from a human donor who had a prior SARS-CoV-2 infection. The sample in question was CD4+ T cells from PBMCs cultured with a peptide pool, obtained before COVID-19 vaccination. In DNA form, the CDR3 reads TGTGCCAGCAGCTTGGACCCGGGAGGTTCCTACGAGCAGTACTTC. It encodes CASSLDPGGSYEQYF.